A single sample is the source of the 18 T cell receptor beta chains below, sequenced in a study of T-cell memory formation after mild COVID-19. TCRdb re-called the 5' RACE reads with MiXCR, one entry per CDR3 protein. The sample has roughly 100,000 distinct CDR3 sequences, 15% to 20% seen once; the top ten hold roughly 27%. The sequencing sample was made of PBMCs or a T cell subset sorted from them (not recorded which). The receptor set was obtained from an adult woman who had mild COVID-19 (a few samples of this study predate the infection). Cell type and time point are not known.

This clonotype has a handful of counts. V gene TRBV7-9 combines with J gene TRBJ1-1, with D possibly TRBD1 on 5 matching bases. V lost 4 bases and J 1 base, leaving 7 bases between the germline ends. The germline V gene encodes CDR1 SEHNR and CDR2 FQNEAQ (reference sequence). The CDR3 consists of 13 residues. The CDR3 reads CASSSTENTEAFF. In nucleotides, the CDR3 is TGTGCCAGCAGCTCGACAGAGAACACTGAAGCTTTCTTT.

This clonotype showed up just a few times. The CDR3, as DNA: TGTGCCAGTTTTTCGAGAGACTCTGAGCAGTTCTTC. Encoded protein: CASFSRDSEQFF. J is TRBJ2-1 and V is TRBV6-5, with D unresolved. The CDR3 consists of 12 residues. Trimming took off 9 bases at V and 9 bases at J, with 15 bases between the two ends. CDR1 MNHEY and CDR2 SVGAGI come from the germline V gene.

The chain combines TRBV9 with TRBJ2-6; TRBD1 aligns across 7 bases. The germline CDR1 and CDR2 sequences are SGDLS and YYNGEE. V shed 0 bases and J 0 bases; nucleotides not matched to a gene: 6. CDR3 size: 18 residues. The CDR3 sequence is CASSVGTGADSGANVLTF. The CDR3 coding sequence is TGTGCCAGCAGCGTAGGTACAGGGGCCGACTCTGGGGCCAACGTCCTGACTTTC.

The chain combines TRBV19 with TRBJ2-2; no reliable D call. V was cut by 6 bases and J by 11 bases, with 16 bases left in between. CDR1 is LNHDA and CDR2 is SQIVND in the germline V gene (reference sequence). CDR3 length equals 13 residues. The CDR3 DNA reads as TGTGCCAGTAGCCCTTGGAATAATGGAGAGCTGTTTTTT. Encoded protein: CASSPWNNGELFF.

The gene calls are TRBV20-1 and TRBJ2-7; 9 bases are a match to TRBD2. The junction had 9 bases not matched to a gene; V was cut back by 0 bases and J by 3 bases. The CDR3 totals 16 residues. The V gene's germline CDR1 is DFQATT and CDR2 SNEGSKA (reference sequence). This CDR3 reads CSARDGLAGYSYEQYF. The CDR3 nucleotides are TGCAGTGCTAGAGATGGGCTAGCGGGGTACAGCTACGAGCAGTACTTC.

This sequence joins TRBV9 and TRBJ2-6; TRBD1 or TRBD2 may be the D gene (5 bases each). The V and J ends lost 4 bases and 3 bases respectively, with 11 bases between them. Germline CDR1 and CDR2: SGDLS and YYNGEE. The length of the CDR3 is 15 residues. CDR3 in amino acids: CASSSGGYGANVLTF. In DNA form, the CDR3 reads TGTGCCAGCAGCTCTGGGGGTTATGGGGCCAACGTCCTGACTTTC.

This rearrangement joins TRBV9 to TRBJ1-2; D call uncertain. The V end was cut by 4 bases, the J end by 4 bases, with 14 bases between. CDR1 SGDLS and CDR2 YYNGEE come from the germline V gene. CDR3 length: 14 amino acids. CDR3 coding DNA: TGTGCCAGCAGCCCAGCTAGCGCACTCTATGGCTACACCTTC. Protein product: CASSPASALYGYTF.

In this sample, this clonotype turned up a few times. V gene TRBV6-5 combines with J gene TRBJ2-1; TRBD2 aligns across 9 bases. The length of the CDR3 is 17 residues. The ends lost 4 bases at V and 1 base at J; junction bases unmatched: 8. The germline CDR1 and CDR2 sequences are MNHEY and SVGAGI. CDR3 coding DNA: TGTGCCAGCAGTTCCACTAATAGCGGGGGATCCTACAATGAGCAGTTCTTC. Residues: CASSSTNSGGSYNEQFF.

The V call is TRBV19, the J call TRBJ1-2; no firm D call. V was cut by 11 bases and J by 4 bases, with 20 bases left in between. The CDR3 spans 14 residues. The germline gives CDR1 LNHDA, CDR2 SQIVND (reference sequence). The CDR3 DNA sequence: TGTGCCGCCTCCGGGCTCACGTCCCTCTATGGCTACACCTTC. This translates into CAASGLTSLYGYTF.

The rearrangement links TRBV5-6 to TRBJ2-1, with 8 bases identical to TRBD2. The CDR3 is 16 amino acids. V lost 4 bases and J lost 2; bases outside the gene matches: 8. Per the germline V gene, CDR1 is SGHDT and CDR2 is YYEEEE. As DNA, the CDR3 is TGTGCCAGCAGCACTATCCGGGAGGGTCCCTACAATGAGCAGTTCTTC. It codes for CASSTIREGPYNEQFF.

The V gene is TRBV24-1, the J gene TRBJ2-1; D may be TRBD1 or TRBD2 (5 bases each). The V gene's germline CDR1 is KGHDR and CDR2 SFDVKD. V shed 4 bases and J shed 7 bases, with 13 bases lying between them. This CDR3 has 14 residues. CDR3 region: CATSELGTFNEQFF. The CDR3 region has the DNA TGTGCCACCAGTGAACTCGGGACGTTTAATGAGCAGTTCTTC.

This clonotype has at least ten counts. The CDR3 DNA reads TGCGCCAGCAGAACCCTCCCGGGGAACACTGAAGCTTTCTTT. Translation: CASRTLPGNTEAFF. The chain recombines TRBV4-1 with TRBJ1-1; unclear D gene. V dropped 6 bases and J dropped 1 base, with 12 bases sitting between them. The CDR3 runs to 14 residues. Germline V lookup: CDR1 MGHRA, CDR2 YSYEKL.

The chain employs TRBV24-1 and TRBJ2-7; weak D call: TRBD2 (5 bases). V was shortened by 3 bases and J by 3 bases, with 8 bases between the two germline ends. Germline-derived CDR1 and CDR2 are KGHDR and SFDVKD. The CDR3 is 13 residues long. Here the CDR3 DNA reads TGTGCCACCAGTGATGGAGGAGGCTACGAGCAGTACTTC. Protein: CATSDGGGYEQYF.

This chain connects TRBV24-1 to TRBJ1-2; D gene uncertain. The CDR3 extends over 13 amino acids. The V gene lost 9 bases and the J gene lost 2 bases, with 12 bases spanning the gap. Per the germline V gene, CDR1 is KGHDR and CDR2 is SFDVKD. CDR3 residues: CATSGSPNYGYTF. CDR3 nucleotides: TGTGCCACCTCGGGATCGCCCAACTATGGCTACACCTTC.

The V call is TRBV2, the J call TRBJ2-3; perhaps TRBD2 as D (6 bases). The germline gives CDR1 SNHLY, CDR2 FYNNEI. The CDR3 totals 14 residues. Trimming took 8 bases from V and 5 from J, leaving 17 bases between them. The CDR3 DNA reads as TGTGCCAGCGAGAACGGGGGTCGAGGAGATACGCAGTATTTT. Its protein product is CASENGGRGDTQYF.

This clonotype showed up just once. The chain is built from TRBV12-3 or TRBV12-4 and TRBJ2-7; the match to TRBD2 covers 9 bases. This CDR3 comprises 16 residues. V lost 1 base to trimming and J lost 5 bases; unmatched junction nucleotides: 9. CDR3 loop: CASSLGLGLAGDEQYF. The DNA of the CDR3 is TGTGCCAGCAGTTTAGGCTTGGGACTAGCAGGTGACGAGCAGTACTTC.

This chain uses TRBV11-2 with TRBJ2-7; the D gene is possibly TRBD2 (5 bases). This CDR3 spans 14 amino acids. The germline V and J ends were trimmed by 5 bases and 4 bases, with 15 bases remaining between them. In germline, CDR1 is SGHAT, CDR2 FQNNGV. The CDR3: CASSGKEARYEQYF. The DNA for the CDR3 is TGTGCCAGCAGCGGTAAGGAGGCTCGGTACGAGCAGTACTTC.

The CDR3 protein is CASSYSRERTEAFF. CDR3 in DNA: TGTGCCAGCAGTTACTCGCGGGAAAGGACTGAAGCTTTCTTT. The chain uses TRBV6-5 and TRBJ1-1; D uncertain. The CDR3 spans 14 residues. Germline loops: CDR1 MNHEY, CDR2 SVGAGI. Deletions cut 0 bases from V and 5 bases from J, with 10 bases between.